This section outlines one T cell receptor (beta chain) sequence together with its context. This sample was taken from a study of blood T cell repertoires in COVID-19. Measured with immunoSEQ multiplex PCR; TCRdb has only the in-frame clones, and not every one. Counted here are about 200,000 clones, 70% to 90% occurring once; the ten biggest clones make up 4.5% to 5%. Trimming removed 2 bases from V and 6 bases from J, with 11 bases in between. The CDR3 has 14 residues. The germline CDR1 and CDR2 sequences are MNHEY and SVGAGI. The genes are TRBV6-5 and TRBJ2-1, with D perhaps TRBD1 (6 bases). This TCR was sampled from an elderly woman with acute or convalescent COVID-19. Sequences were obtained from peripheral blood. This CDR3 is CASSYGGQFNEQFF. CDR3 nucleotide sequence: TGTGCCAGCAGTTACGGGGGACAATTCAATGAGCAGTTCTTC.